This T cell receptor (beta chain) was documented in a study of T cell responses to AZD1222 COVID-19 vaccine. TCRdb's table, derived via immunoSEQ multiplex PCR, lists solely in-frame clones and lacks some. The sample records 90,000 to 130,000 clones, roughly 90% being singletons. Deletions cut 4 bases from V and 6 bases from J, with 13 bases between. The germline V gene has CDR1 MNHEY and CDR2 SVGAGI. The CDR3 is made up of 13 amino acids. Study-level results: The sample set comprised mostly white British donors with more females, and clonal diversity was possibly underestimated. After the peak T cell response, and only then, were repertoires sampled.

Remarks on this clone: Antigen unknown.

The chain uses TRBV6-5 and TRBJ2-7; D is ambiguous. This TCR was recovered from an adult who received the AZD1222 COVID-19 vaccine. The sequencing here drew on peripheral blood, taken 28 days after the second AZD1222 dose. This chain's CDR3 is CASSLVWSAEQYF. The DNA of the CDR3 is TGTGCCAGCAGTTTGGTATGGAGCGCCGAGCAGTACTTC.